Described below is a single T cell receptor beta chain sequence and its context. Antigen unknown. In germline, CDR1 is SGHRS, CDR2 YFSETQ. The CDR3 is 14 residues long. Trimming took 0 bases from V and 1 from J, leaving 7 bases between them. Reverse transcription of extracted RNA yielded cDNA, which provided the sequencing template. Generated by immunoSEQ multiplex PCR, the TCRdb table keeps only in-frame clones and is missing some. The sample yields 150,000 or so clones, around 50% seen once. The sample belongs to a study of CD8+ T cells in alopecia areata. On the study more broadly: Treated patients received oral tofacitinib, 5 to 10 mg twice daily. Regarding the study as a whole: Compared with mice, patients displayed less clear TCR sharing, possibly for HLA-related reasons.

Documented treatment: oral pan-JAK inhibitor, 5-10 mg twice daily. This clonotype originated in a human donor with alopecia areata. This rearrangement joins TRBV5-1 to TRBJ2-5; no clear D gene. Sequenced here: CD8+ T cells sorted from blood, sampled at week 4, from a patient treated with tofacitinib. As DNA, the CDR3 is TGCGCCAGCAGCTTGGCCGGCAGCCAAGAGACCCAGTACTTC. It is translated as CASSLAGSQETQYF.